This T cell receptor (beta chain) was retrieved from a study of technical replicates of blood from several donors. The CDR3 length is 18 residues. Here immunoSEQ multiplex PCR was the method, and the copy in TCRdb shows in-frame clones only, minus some. The table has 55,000 to 75,000 clones, about 90% seen once; the top ten hold roughly 0.41%. Sequencing was done on a sample of T cells isolated from PBMCs. The clonotype originates from a human donor in good health. V is TRBV21-1 and J is TRBJ2-7; TRBD2, the table's D call, was not compared with the DNA. TRBV21-1 is classified as a pseudogene. CDR3 protein: CASSKESRTSGRTYEQYF. The DNA for the CDR3 is TGTGCCAGCAGCAAAGAGTCTCGGACTAGCGGGAGAACATACGAGCAGTACTTC.